The 5 T cell receptor beta chains below were found in one sample sequenced in a study of control samples from healthy donors and cancer patients. Clones were read by immunoSEQ multiplex PCR, and TCRdb kept only the in-frame ones, dropping some. The sample has about 170,000 clones; around 95% are singletons. Material: blood. The receptors shown here come from a woman aged 55-75 years in good health.

The table lists this clone with many counts. One end of the junction varies from germline; a read error may be responsible. The chain couples TRBV29-1 to TRBJ2-7; 11 bases map to TRBD1. Germline-derived CDR1 and CDR2 are SQVTM and ANQGSEA. This CDR3 region has 13 residues. Written as DNA, the CDR3 is TGCAGCGTAGAAGGGACAGGGGGCTACGAGCAGTACTTC. Protein product: CSVEGTGGYEQYF.

The chain combines TRBV4-1 with TRBJ2-1; 7 bases are a match to TRBD1. There are 17 residues in the CDR3. Germline V lookup: CDR1 MGHRA, CDR2 YSYEKL. Germline trimming cut 2 bases from V and 2 bases from J; bases unmatched to any gene: 9. CDR3 nucleotide sequence: TGCGCCAGCAGCCAACAACCCGCCGGGACAGCCTACAATGAGCAGTTCTTC. Translating gives CASSQQPAGTAYNEQFF.

The chain recombines TRBV12-3 or TRBV12-4 with TRBJ2-7; D uncertain. Trimming shortened V by 2 bases and J by 2 bases, and 7 bases separated the two germline ends. The CDR3 runs to 13 residues. CDR3 in amino acids: CASSLSPPYEQYF. CDR3 in DNA: TGTGCCAGCAGTTTATCACCGCCCTACGAGCAGTACTTC.

This chain uses TRBV6-1 with TRBJ1-5; 8 bases fit TRBD1. This CDR3 comprises 15 residues. After removal of 0 bases from V and 5 bases from J, the junction contained 3 bases not matched to a gene. CDR1 is MNHNS, CDR2 SASEGT, per germline. In DNA, the CDR3 is TGTGCCAGCAGTGAAGCCCGGGACAGGTATCAGCCCCAGCATTTT. Its translation: CASSEARDRYQPQHF.

The chain combines TRBV11-2 with TRBJ2-7, with TRBD2 identical over 10 bases. Germline V gives CDR1 SGHAT, CDR2 FQNNGV. This CDR3 region has 15 residues. J gave up 5 bases and V 3 bases, and 7 bases lay outside the gene matches. In DNA form, the CDR3 reads TGTGCCAGCAGCTTGGAAGCGGGGGGGCTCCACGAGCAGTACTTC. This sequence encodes CASSLEAGGLHEQYF.